This TCR beta chain was retrieved from a study of regulatory T cells in long-lasting Graves disease. Sequencing libraries for TCR beta were prepared with iRepertoire HTBI primers and Arm-PCR of CDR3 regions. TCRdb re-analysed the multiplex PCR reads in MiXCR, keeping a single row per CDR3 protein. The sample records more than 300,000 distinct CDR3 sequences, less than 30% being singletons. This clonotype was seen at least ten times. As for time point: persistent/refractory GD, antithyroid drugs over 5 years with positive TRAb. Following extraction of RNA from PBMCs, that RNA was used to make the TCR library. The source of this sequence is a woman in her thirties or forties with Graves disease. The source was peripheral blood mononuclear cells (PBMCs), collected when the disease was refractory, from a patient treated with antithyroid drugs.

CDR3 protein: CASSSPSTGLTEAFF. The CDR3 bases are TGTGCCAGCAGTTCCCCCTCGACAGGGTTAACTGAAGCTTTCTTT. V gene TRBV28 combines with J gene TRBJ1-1; 7 bases align to TRBD1. The CDR3 runs to 15 residues. Germline assignment: CDR1 MDHEN and CDR2 SYDVKM. V was clipped by 4 bases and J by 5 bases; unmatched bases: 10. The full variable domain, in which reference TRBV28 and TRBJ1-1 provide the parts outside the CDR3, is DVKVTQSSRYLVKRTGEKVFLECVQDMDHENMFWYRQDPGLGLRLIYFSYDVKMKEKGDIPEGYSVSREKKERFSLILESASTNQTSMYLCASSSPSTGLTEAFFGQGTRLTVV.